Listed below are T cell receptor beta chains from one sample, sequenced in a study of cytomegalovirus exposure and HLA in healthy donors. Data came from immunoSEQ multiplex PCR; TCRdb stores just in-frame clones and leaves some out. The listing contains fewer than 200,000 clones. Sequencing was performed on PBMCs. The source is a woman aged 55-70 years in good health and CMV-seronegative. CDR3s leave out the opening cysteine and the closing phenylalanine or tryptophan. Each record gives: V gene, CDR3 protein.

TRBV25-1	ASSGQYSTDTQY
TRBV5-1	ASSSGWGGTEAF
TRBV7-3	ASSLMQLAGYNEQF
TRBV10-3	AIMTSGGMSYNEQF
TRBV7-9	ASHARAGGRDTEAF
TRBV7-9	ASSQNRDRRNNEQF
TRBV6-5	ASSPGTGYSDEQY
TRBV5-1	ASSLSGTGKNTEAF
TRBV5-1	ASSRQGDGYT
TRBV7-2	ASSYRELYEQY
TRBV4-1	ASSQESRAYEQY
TRBV5-4	ASSKTGGRETQY
TRBV4-2	ASSQGDQGGNTEAF
TRBV4-1	ASSQSSGRANEQF
TRBV10-1	ASGGGEANEQF
TRBV19	ASSMRTGTDTQY
TRBV5-1	ASSLVVNTEAF
TRBV11-2	ASSLDPGQKLKSEQY
TRBV5-8	ASNAPGAGNEKLF
TRBV7-8	ASSLRDRADDIQY
TRBV27	ASSIRQGSADTQY
TRBV5-1	ASSLDQLSNYGYT
TRBV27	ASSRTWGSYEQY
TRBV10-3	AISYTRLYEQY
TRBV12-5	ASGLGGQFNQPQH
TRBV7-2	ASSLTAANPGELF
TRBV2	ASSDRVTYGYT
TRBV10-3	AISAHTTRPNSPLH
TRBV7-9	ASSYNHAGNTIY
TRBV10-3	AISSSFNEQF
TRBV28	ASSPANRNEQF
TRBV5-4	ASSPDRGTQPQH
TRBV2	ASSRRGDSNQPQH
TRBV7-2	ASSLGQGAYEQY
TRBV5-1	ASSSGTGDSGNTIY
TRBV6-1	ASSGTEGGYEQY
TRBV19	ASSIETFSYYGYT
TRBV30	AWSVLRGDRVDEQY
TRBV7-2	ASSSPSKRETYEQY
TRBV4-1	ASSFERGLQPQH
TRBV4-1	ASSPQEGGGGYT
TRBV7-8	ASSLNFGEAF
TRBV15	ATSRVGGTGREKLF
TRBV14	ASSQTNTGELF
TRBV5-6	ASSLRAGDTQY
TRBV7-3	ASSSLRGADTQY
TRBV6-5	ASTPTGVPYEQY
TRBV6-5	ASSYGGGPYEQY
TRBV10-3	AISAGTATYEQY
TRBV6-6	ASSTQRTGELF